The rows below give T cell receptor beta chains drawn from one sample of a study of cytomegalovirus exposure and HLA in healthy donors. Assay used: immunoSEQ multiplex PCR; TCRdb lists only in-frame clones, some missing. Found here are about 64,000 clones, under 80% of them singletons; the top ten hold approximately 14%. Material: PBMCs. These receptors were collected from a male donor in good health and CMV-seropositive. CDR3s include the opening cysteine and the closing phenylalanine or tryptophan.

v_gene: TRBV21-1
len: 17
j_gene: TRBJ1-6
CDR3aa: CASSKSERYPYNSPLHF

v_gene: TRBV21-1
len: 16
j_gene: TRBJ2-7
CDR3aa: CASSKAQWPNPYEQYF

v_gene: TRBV5-4
len: 16
j_gene: TRBJ2-5
CDR3aa: CASSLGTGGYQETQYF

v_gene: TRBV15
len: 16
j_gene: TRBJ2-7
CDR3aa: CATSPLAGGGSYEQYF

v_gene: TRBV7-2
len: 16
j_gene: TRBJ2-3
CDR3aa: CASTRSTSGALDTQYF

v_gene: TRBV6-6
len: 11
j_gene: TRBJ1-1
CDR3aa: CASSYGQAAFF

v_gene: TRBV19
len: 13
j_gene: TRBJ2-2
CDR3aa: CAIGLPNTGELFF

v_gene: TRBV6-5
len: 14
j_gene: TRBJ1-6
CDR3aa: CASRTEVFHSPLHF

v_gene: TRBV6-4
len: 15
j_gene: TRBJ2-7
CDR3aa: CASSSSGGPLYEQYF

v_gene: TRBV6-1
len: 15
j_gene: TRBJ2-1
CDR3aa: CASSKDWSSYNEQFF

v_gene: TRBV19
len: 14
j_gene: TRBJ1-4
CDR3aa: CASRPGQFYEKLFF

v_gene: TRBV6-5
len: 15
j_gene: TRBJ2-5
CDR3aa: CASSWTSGGQETQYF

v_gene: TRBV27
len: 17
j_gene: TRBJ2-2
CDR3aa: CASSPIPGTLNTGELFF

v_gene: TRBV6-6
len: 14
j_gene: TRBJ1-2
CDR3aa: CASSVQGFGYGYTF

v_gene: TRBV5-4
len: 14
j_gene: TRBJ1-1
CDR3aa: CASSLGQEWTEAFF

v_gene: TRBV7-9
len: 16
j_gene: TRBJ1-6
CDR3aa: CASSAQGSSYNSPPHF

v_gene: TRBV19
len: 15
j_gene: TRBJ1-5
CDR3aa: CASSMGPKGNQPQHF

v_gene: TRBV7-9
len: 12
j_gene: TRBJ2-2
CDR3aa: CASSTGAGELFF

v_gene: TRBV2
len: 13
j_gene: TRBJ1-1
CDR3aa: CASIGTGEAEAFF

v_gene: TRBV7-2
len: 14
j_gene: TRBJ2-7
CDR3aa: CASSFTGYNYEQYF

v_gene: TRBV5-1
len: 14
j_gene: TRBJ1-2
CDR3aa: CASSSPGQSHGYTF

v_gene: TRBV21-1
len: 13
j_gene: TRBJ1-2
CDR3aa: CASSARQVYGYTF

v_gene: TRBV6-6
len: 14
j_gene: TRBJ2-1
CDR3aa: CASSYRQGASEQFF

v_gene: TRBV5-4
len: 15
j_gene: TRBJ2-7
CDR3aa: CASSLGGQGANEQYF

v_gene: TRBV6-1
len: 14
j_gene: TRBJ2-2
CDR3aa: CASRRTMNTGELFF

v_gene: TRBV20-1
len: 11
j_gene: TRBJ2-1
CDR3aa: CSAILANEQFF

v_gene: TRBV27
len: 13
j_gene: TRBJ2-7
CDR3aa: CASSLGTSYEQYF

v_gene: TRBV7-3
len: 15
j_gene: TRBJ2-1
CDR3aa: CASSFERGAYNEQFF

v_gene: TRBV27
len: 16
j_gene: TRBJ2-2
CDR3aa: CASSQGTGLNTGELFF

v_gene: TRBV6-1
len: 15
j_gene: TRBJ1-1
CDR3aa: CASSETFGTGTEAFF

v_gene: TRBV7-9
len: 11
j_gene: TRBJ2-7
CDR3aa: CASGLGSEQYF

v_gene: TRBV9
len: 14
j_gene: TRBJ2-7
CDR3aa: CASSSSGFTYEQYF

v_gene: TRBV7-9
len: 13
j_gene: TRBJ2-7
CDR3aa: CASTAASSYEQYF

v_gene: TRBV2
len: 17
j_gene: TRBJ2-1
CDR3aa: CASSDEDGSPSYNEQFF

v_gene: TRBV5-4
len: 16
j_gene: TRBJ1-2
CDR3aa: CASSPEWGTGPDGYTF

v_gene: TRBV5-1
len: 14
j_gene: TRBJ2-3
CDR3aa: CASTYRGQLDTQYF

v_gene: TRBV4-1
len: 16
j_gene: TRBJ2-3
CDR3aa: CASSHSPSGRPDTQYF

v_gene: TRBV4-1
len: 15
j_gene: TRBJ2-7
CDR3aa: CASTLNQDRDYEQYF

v_gene: TRBV30
len: 14
j_gene: TRBJ2-7
CDR3aa: CAWGGAGGLDEQYF

v_gene: TRBV5-1
len: 16
j_gene: TRBJ2-1
CDR3aa: CASSLEGLAGGHEQFF

v_gene: TRBV27
len: 15
j_gene: TRBJ2-2
CDR3aa: CASSLWQGTIGELFF

v_gene: TRBV6-5
len: 15
j_gene: TRBJ2-1
CDR3aa: CASSLRDGSYNEQFF

v_gene: TRBV5-6
len: 11
j_gene: TRBJ2-7
CDR3aa: CASSFLAEQYF

v_gene: TRBV6-5
len: 14
j_gene: TRBJ1-1
CDR3aa: CASSYSGTRPQAFF

v_gene: TRBV27
len: 18
j_gene: TRBJ1-5
CDR3aa: CASSLVVEGPRSNQPQHF

v_gene: TRBV6-1
len: 16
j_gene: TRBJ2-5
CDR3aa: CASSKDLQGGQETQYF

v_gene: TRBV12-5
len: 14
j_gene: TRBJ1-1
CDR3aa: CASGPGIGATEAFF

v_gene: TRBV4-1
len: 14
j_gene: TRBJ1-1
CDR3aa: CASSQENQGTEAFF

v_gene: TRBV19
len: 15
j_gene: TRBJ2-3
CDR3aa: CASIPTDRGTDTQYF

v_gene: TRBV6-6
len: 14
j_gene: TRBJ2-7
CDR3aa: CASQDQGRAWGQYF